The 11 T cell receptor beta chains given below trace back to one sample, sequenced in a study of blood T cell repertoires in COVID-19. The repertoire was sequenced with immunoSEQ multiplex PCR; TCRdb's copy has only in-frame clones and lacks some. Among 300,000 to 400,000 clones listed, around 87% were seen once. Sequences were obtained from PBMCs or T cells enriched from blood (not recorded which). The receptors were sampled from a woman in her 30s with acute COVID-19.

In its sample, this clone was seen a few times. CDR3 sequence reads: CASTADWNNEQFF. The DNA of the CDR3 is TGTGCCAGTACGGCAGACTGGAACAATGAGCAGTTCTTC. The chain joins TRBV19 to TRBJ2-1; unclear D gene. The CDR3 loop spans 13 amino acids. V was cut by 7 bases and J by 5 bases, with 12 bases left in between. Germline lookup yields CDR1 LNHDA and CDR2 SQIVND (reference sequence). Filled out from reference TRBV19 and TRBJ2-1, the complete variable domain reads DGGITQSPKYLFRKEGQNVTLSCEQNLNHDAMYWYRQDPGQGLRLIYYSQIVNDFQKGDIAEGYSVSREKKESFPLTVTSAQKNPTAFYLCASTADWNNEQFFGPGTRLTVL.

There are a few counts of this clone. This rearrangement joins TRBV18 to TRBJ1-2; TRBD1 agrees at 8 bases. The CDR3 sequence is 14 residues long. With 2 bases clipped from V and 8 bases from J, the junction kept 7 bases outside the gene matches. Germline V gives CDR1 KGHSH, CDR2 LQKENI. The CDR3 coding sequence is TGTGCCAGCTCACCAGACAGGGGCCCCAAGGGCTACACCTTC. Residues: CASSPDRGPKGYTF.

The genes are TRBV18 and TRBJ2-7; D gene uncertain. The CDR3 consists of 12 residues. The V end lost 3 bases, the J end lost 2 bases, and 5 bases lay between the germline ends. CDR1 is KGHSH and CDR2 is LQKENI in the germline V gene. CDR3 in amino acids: CASSPQTYEQYF. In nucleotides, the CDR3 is TGTGCCAGCTCACCTCAAACCTACGAGCAGTACTTC.

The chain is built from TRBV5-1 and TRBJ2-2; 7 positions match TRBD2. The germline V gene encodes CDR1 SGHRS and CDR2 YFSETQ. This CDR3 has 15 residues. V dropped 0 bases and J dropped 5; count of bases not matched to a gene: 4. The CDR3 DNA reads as TGCGCCAGCAGCTTGGCCAGGGAGGGGACCGGGGAGCTGTTTTTT. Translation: CASSLAREGTGELFF.

As DNA, the CDR3 is TGTGCCAGCAGCTTATACAGGGGTGGAACTGAAGCTTTCTTT. This gives the protein CASSLYRGGTEAFF. V gene TRBV7-2 combines with J gene TRBJ1-1; 7 positions match TRBD1. CDR1 and CDR2 from the germline V gene are SGHTA and FQGNSA. V lost 2 bases, J lost 5 bases, and 5 bases stayed unmatched. The length of the CDR3 is 14 residues.

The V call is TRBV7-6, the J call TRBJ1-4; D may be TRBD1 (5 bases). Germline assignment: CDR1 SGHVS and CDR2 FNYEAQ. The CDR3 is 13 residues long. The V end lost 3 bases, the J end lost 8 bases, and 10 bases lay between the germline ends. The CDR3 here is CASSFGAQEKLFF. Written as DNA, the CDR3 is TGTGCCAGCAGCTTTGGGGCGCAGGAAAAACTGTTTTTT.

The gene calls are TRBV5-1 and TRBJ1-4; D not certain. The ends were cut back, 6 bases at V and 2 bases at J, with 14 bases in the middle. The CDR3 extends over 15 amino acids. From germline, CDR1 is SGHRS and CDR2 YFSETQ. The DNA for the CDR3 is TGCGCCAGCATGCCTTCGGGGTACACTAATGAAAAACTGTTTTTT. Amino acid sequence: CASMPSGYTNEKLFF.

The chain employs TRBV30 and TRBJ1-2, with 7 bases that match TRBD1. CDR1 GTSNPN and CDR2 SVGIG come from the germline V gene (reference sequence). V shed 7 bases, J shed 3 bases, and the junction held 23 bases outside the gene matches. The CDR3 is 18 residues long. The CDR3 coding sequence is TGTGCCTCACCCGAAGGCGTACAGACAGGGAGGTTGGACTATGGCTACACCTTC. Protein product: CASPEGVQTGRLDYGYTF.

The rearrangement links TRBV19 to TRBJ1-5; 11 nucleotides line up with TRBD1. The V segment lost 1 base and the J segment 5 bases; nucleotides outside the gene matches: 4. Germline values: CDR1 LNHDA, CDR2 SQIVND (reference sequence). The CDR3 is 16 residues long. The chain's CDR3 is CASSIAWTGGYQPQHF. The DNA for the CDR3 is TGTGCCAGTAGTATAGCCTGGACAGGGGGCTATCAGCCCCAGCATTTT.

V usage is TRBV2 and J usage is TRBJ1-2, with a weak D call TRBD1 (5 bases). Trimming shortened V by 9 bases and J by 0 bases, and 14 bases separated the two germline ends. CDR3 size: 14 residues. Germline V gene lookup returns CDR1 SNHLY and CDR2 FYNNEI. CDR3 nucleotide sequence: TGTGCCAGTGCTTCAGGGTTCGCTAACTATGGCTACACCTTC. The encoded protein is CASASGFANYGYTF.

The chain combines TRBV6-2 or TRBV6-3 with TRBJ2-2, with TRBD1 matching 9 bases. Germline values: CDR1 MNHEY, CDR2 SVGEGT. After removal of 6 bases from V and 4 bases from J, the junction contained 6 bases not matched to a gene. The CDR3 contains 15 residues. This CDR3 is CASSLQGAGTGELFF. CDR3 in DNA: TGTGCCAGCAGCCTACAGGGGGCTGGCACCGGGGAGCTGTTTTTT.